The clone carrying this T cell receptor beta chain was recorded many times. Its specificity is not known. The sample belongs to a study of neurological immune-mediated disorders. Study results and caveats: While HTLV-1-associated myelopathy showed the greatest TCR clonal expansion, multiple sclerosis showed the least, falling below healthy controls. None of the CDR3 amino acid sequences in expanded clones turned up in more than one subject, which points to private repertoires in all groups.

As for time point: longitudinal time-point 2. As for the cDNA, it was generated by 5'RACE with 10-nucleotide random UMIs. A single run covered 15-18 subjects with over 190 million TCR-beta sequences. Using its own MiXCR run on the 5' RACE reads, TCRdb lists one record per CDR3 protein. The sample consists of some 49,000 distinct CDR3 sequences, around 13% of them appearing once. This CDR3 has 13 amino acids. From germline, CDR1 is DFQATT and CDR2 SNEGSKA (reference sequence). With 3 bases removed from V and 4 bases from J, the gap between germline ends came to 12 bases. The source of this sequence is a male donor with HTLV-1-associated myelopathy (HAM/TSP). The V and J genes are TRBV20-1 and TRBJ1-2, with D hard to call. Material for sequencing was PBMCs. CDR3 sequence reads: CSASVSLRYGYTF. The CDR3 nucleotides are TGCAGTGCTAGTGTTTCCCTCCGCTATGGCTACACCTTC.